This T cell receptor (beta chain) was obtained from a study of cytomegalovirus exposure and HLA in healthy donors. Study observations and caveats: Previous analysis showed most TCR beta V segments were productive about 87% or about 30% of the time.

Points on this clone: Its specificity is not known.

J was trimmed by 5 bases and V by 8 bases; bases with no gene match: 7. Germline V gene sequence: CDR1 SGDLS, CDR2 YYNGEE. The CDR3 contains 14 residues. The PCR had 60 Vbeta and 13 Jbeta primers. The method was immunoSEQ multiplex PCR; TCRdb's version includes in-frame clones alone and lacks a portion of them. The sample consists of around 55,000 clones, about 69% of them appearing once. V is TRBV9 and J is TRBJ1-5, with 10 bases matching TRBD1. The TCR originated in a man aged 40-55 years in good health and CMV-seropositive. The source material was PBMCs. The CDR3 region has the DNA TGTGCCAGTGGGGGACAGGGGTCGGATCAGCCCCAGCATTTT. Encoded protein: CASGGQGSDQPQHF.